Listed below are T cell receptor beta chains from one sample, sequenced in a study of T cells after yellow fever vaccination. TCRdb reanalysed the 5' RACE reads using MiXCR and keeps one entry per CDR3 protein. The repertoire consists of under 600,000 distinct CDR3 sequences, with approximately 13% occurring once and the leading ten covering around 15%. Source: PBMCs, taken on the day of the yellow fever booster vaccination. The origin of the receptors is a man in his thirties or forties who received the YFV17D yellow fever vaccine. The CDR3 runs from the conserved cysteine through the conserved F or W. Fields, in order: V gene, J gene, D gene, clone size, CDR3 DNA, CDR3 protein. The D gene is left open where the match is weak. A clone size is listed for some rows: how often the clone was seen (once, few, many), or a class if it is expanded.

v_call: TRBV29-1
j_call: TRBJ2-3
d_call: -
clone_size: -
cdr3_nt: TGCAGCCTTCTCCACACAGATACGCAGTATTTT
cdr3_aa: CSLLHTDTQYF

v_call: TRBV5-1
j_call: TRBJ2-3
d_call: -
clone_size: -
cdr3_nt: TGCGCCAGCAGCGAAGGACTTCCCACAGATACGCAGTATTTT
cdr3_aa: CASSEGLPTDTQYF

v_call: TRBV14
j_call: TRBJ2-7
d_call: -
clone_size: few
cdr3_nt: TGTGCCAGCAGCCAAGGGGTGTACCCGCAGTACTTC
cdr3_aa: CASSQGVYPQYF

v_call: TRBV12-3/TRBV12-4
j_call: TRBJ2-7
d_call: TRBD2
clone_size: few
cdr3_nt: TGTGCCAGCAGTTTGACTAGCCCCCACGAGCAGTACTTC
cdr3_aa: CASSLTSPHEQYF

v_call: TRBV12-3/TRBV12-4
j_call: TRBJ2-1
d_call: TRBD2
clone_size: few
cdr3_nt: TGTGCCAGCAGGAAACTAGCGGGAGGGGCCTACAATGAGCAGTTCTTC
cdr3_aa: CASRKLAGGAYNEQFF

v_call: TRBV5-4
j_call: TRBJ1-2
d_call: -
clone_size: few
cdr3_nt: TGTGCCAGCAGCAGCAGGGGTGGGGGCTACACCTTC
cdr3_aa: CASSSRGGGYTF

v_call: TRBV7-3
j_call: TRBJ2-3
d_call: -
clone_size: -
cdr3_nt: TGTGTCAGCAGCTTAGCGGATGACACAGATCCGCAGTATTTT
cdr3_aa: CVSSLADDTDPQYF

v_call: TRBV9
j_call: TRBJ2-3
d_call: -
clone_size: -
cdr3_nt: TGTGCCAGCAGCGCATCTAGCTCTGATACGCAGTATTTT
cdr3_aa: CASSASSSDTQYF

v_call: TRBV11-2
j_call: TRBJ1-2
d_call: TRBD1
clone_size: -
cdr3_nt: TGTGCCAGCAGCTTAGATACAGGGGCCTCACCTAAGGTCTATGGCTACACCTTC
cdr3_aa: CASSLDTGASPKVYGYTF

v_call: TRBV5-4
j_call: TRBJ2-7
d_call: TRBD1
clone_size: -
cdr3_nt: TGTGCCAGCAGCTTGGACAGGGGGCCCCACGAGCAGTACTTC
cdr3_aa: CASSLDRGPHEQYF

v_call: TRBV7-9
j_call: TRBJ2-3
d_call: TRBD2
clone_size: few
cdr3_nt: TGTGCCAGCAGCTCCCCGGTAGCGGGGGTCACAGATACGCAGTATTTT
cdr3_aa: CASSSPVAGVTDTQYF

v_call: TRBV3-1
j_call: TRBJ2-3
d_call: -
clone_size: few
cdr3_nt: TGTGCCAGCAGCCAAGCGGGAGATGCAGATACGCAGTATTTT
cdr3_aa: CASSQAGDADTQYF

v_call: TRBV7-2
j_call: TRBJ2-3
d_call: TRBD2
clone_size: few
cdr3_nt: TGTGCCAGCAGCCTGGAAAAAGCGGGAGGGCCCCTAGATACGCAGTATTTT
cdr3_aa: CASSLEKAGGPLDTQYF

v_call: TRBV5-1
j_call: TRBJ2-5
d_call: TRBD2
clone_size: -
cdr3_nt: TGCGCCAGCAGCCCCGGGGCGGGAGAAGAGACCCAGTACTTC
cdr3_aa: CASSPGAGEETQYF

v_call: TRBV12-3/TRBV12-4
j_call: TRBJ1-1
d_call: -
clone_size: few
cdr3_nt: TGTGCCAGCAGTTTAGCAGCAGGGAAGGGTTACACTGAAGCTTTCTTT
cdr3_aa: CASSLAAGKGYTEAFF